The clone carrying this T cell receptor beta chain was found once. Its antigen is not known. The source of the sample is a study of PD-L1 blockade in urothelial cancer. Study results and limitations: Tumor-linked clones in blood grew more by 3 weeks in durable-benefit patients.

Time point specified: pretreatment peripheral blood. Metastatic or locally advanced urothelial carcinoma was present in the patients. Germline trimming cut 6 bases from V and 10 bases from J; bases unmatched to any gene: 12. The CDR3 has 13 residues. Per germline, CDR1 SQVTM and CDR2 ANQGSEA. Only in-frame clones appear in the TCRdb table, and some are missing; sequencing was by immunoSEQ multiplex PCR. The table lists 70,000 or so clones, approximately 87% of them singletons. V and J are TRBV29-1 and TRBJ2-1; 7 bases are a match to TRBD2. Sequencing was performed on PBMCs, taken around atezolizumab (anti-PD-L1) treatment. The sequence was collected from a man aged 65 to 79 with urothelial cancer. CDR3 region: CSVAMGGTGEQFF. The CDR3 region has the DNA TGCAGCGTCGCCATGGGGGGGACCGGGGAGCAGTTCTTC.